This T cell receptor beta chain was observed in a study of blood T cell repertoires in COVID-19. Study at large: Spain, Italy and the United States supplied samples that represented acute and convalescent COVID-19. Nucleic acid was either cDNA or gDNA, and it came from T cells, B-cell-depleted T cells, or PBMCs.

In the authors' methods: Reference gene primer amplification gave estimated nucleated cell counts. Repertoires were generated with immunoSEQ multiplex PCR, while TCRdb's copy carries only in-frame clones and drops some. That table furnishes V, J and clone size, whereas the DNA furnished D and trimming. Seen here are approximately 80,000 clones, 60% to 85% observed once, and the top ten hold about 16%. V shed 4 bases and J 4 bases; nucleotides not matched to a gene: 7. This CDR3 contains 15 residues. Germline CDR1 MDHEN, CDR2 SYDVKM. This sequence was found in a human donor in a cohort sampled during active COVID-19. Sequencing was done on a sample of peripheral blood. The chain uses TRBV28 and TRBJ1-2; 9 bases fit TRBD1. CDR3 DNA sequence: TGTGCCAGCAGTTCCTCCGGGACAGGGATCTATGGCTACACCTTC. Translating gives CASSSSGTGIYGYTF.